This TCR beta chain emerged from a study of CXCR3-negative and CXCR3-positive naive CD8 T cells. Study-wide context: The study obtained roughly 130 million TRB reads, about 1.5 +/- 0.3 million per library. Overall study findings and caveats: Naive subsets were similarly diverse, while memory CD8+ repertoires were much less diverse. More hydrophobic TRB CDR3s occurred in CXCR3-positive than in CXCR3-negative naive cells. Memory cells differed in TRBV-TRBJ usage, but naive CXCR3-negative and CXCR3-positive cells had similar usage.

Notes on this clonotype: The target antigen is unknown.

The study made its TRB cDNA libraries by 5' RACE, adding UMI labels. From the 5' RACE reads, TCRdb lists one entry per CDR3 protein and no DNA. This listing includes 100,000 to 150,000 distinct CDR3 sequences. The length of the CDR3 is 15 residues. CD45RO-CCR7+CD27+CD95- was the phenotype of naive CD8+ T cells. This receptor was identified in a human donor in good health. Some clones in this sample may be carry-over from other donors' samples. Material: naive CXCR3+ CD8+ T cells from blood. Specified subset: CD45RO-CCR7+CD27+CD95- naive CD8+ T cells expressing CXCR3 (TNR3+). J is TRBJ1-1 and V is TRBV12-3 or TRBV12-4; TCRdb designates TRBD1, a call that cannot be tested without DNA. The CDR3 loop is CASNLGGSGNTEAFF.